The present T cell receptor beta chain was sequenced within a study of T-cell reconstitution after alpha-beta-depleted transplantation in children. In this sample, this clonotype turned up many times. This CDR3 is 12 amino acids long. CDR1 SGHRS and CDR2 YFSETQ come from the germline V gene. The V gene lost 4 bases and the J gene lost 2 bases, with 7 bases spanning the gap. Preparation of the TCRbeta library used unique molecular identifiers. TCRdb reprocessed the PCR reads via MiXCR and lists one record per CDR3 protein. This table has fewer than 550,000 distinct CDR3 sequences, approximately 10% appearing once.

Here the sequenced sample was PBMCs from the stem cell graft donor, taken from the stem cell graft. The TCR was taken from a human donor who donated a stem cell graft to a child with acute myeloid leukemia. The rearrangement links TRBV5-1 to TRBJ2-7; D uncertain. CDR3 DNA: TGCGCCAGCAGCCTAGACACCTACGAGCAGTACTTC. Its protein is CASSLDTYEQYF.